The present TCR beta chain was sequenced within a study of cytomegalovirus exposure and HLA in healthy donors. Regarding donors, all were healthy bone marrow donors. Amplification used 60 Vbeta primers and 13 Jbeta primers. The data were produced by immunoSEQ multiplex PCR, yet TCRdb's version contains in-frame clones alone and is incomplete. Of approximately 160,000 clones in the sample, about three quarters were seen once. The TCR sequence derives from a woman between 40 and 50 years old in good health and CMV-seropositive. Sample: PBMCs.

The DNA of the CDR3 is TGTGCTAGTGGTTTGGGGCTAGCGGGGGGGAAGTACGAGCAGTACTTC. It specifies CASGLGLAGGKYEQYF. The rearrangement links TRBV12-5 to TRBJ2-7; 12 nucleotides line up with TRBD2. The length of the CDR3 is 16 residues. V dropped 1 base and J dropped 4; count of bases not matched to a gene: 5. Germline V CDR1 and CDR2: LGHNT, FRNRAP.